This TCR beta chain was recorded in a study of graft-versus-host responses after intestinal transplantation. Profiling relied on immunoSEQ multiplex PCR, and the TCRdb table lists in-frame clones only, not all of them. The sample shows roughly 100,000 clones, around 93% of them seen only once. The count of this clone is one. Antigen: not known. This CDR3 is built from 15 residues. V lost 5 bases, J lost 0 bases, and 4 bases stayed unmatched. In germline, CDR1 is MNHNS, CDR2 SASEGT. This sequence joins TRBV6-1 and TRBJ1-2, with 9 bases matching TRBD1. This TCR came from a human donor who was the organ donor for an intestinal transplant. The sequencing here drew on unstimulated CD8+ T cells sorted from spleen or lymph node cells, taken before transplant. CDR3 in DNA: TGTGCCAGCAGTATATACAGGGGGCCTAACTATGGCTACACCTTC. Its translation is CASSIYRGPNYGYTF.